These 7 T cell receptor beta chains came from one sample sequenced in a study of quantifying T cell responses using KT2 cells. Study-level information: Reverse transcription used primers in the TCR alpha and beta constant regions.

A single-stranded UMI oligo with SP2 sequence was ligated to cDNA 3' ends. The first PCR ran about 4 cycles with an equimolar RC1.1 and RC1.2 beta primer mix. TCRdb reprocessed the UMI-ligation and nested PCR reads with MiXCR, giving one entry per CDR3 protein. The data contain 25,000 to 35,000 distinct CDR3 sequences, about a tenth of them singletons. The sequencing input was PBMCs spiked with cells of the T cell clone KT2. Receptor source: a human donor.

This clonotype was seen a few times. The rearrangement uses TRBV20-1 and TRBJ2-7, with 7 positions matching TRBD2. The CDR3 has 17 residues. Germline-derived CDR1 and CDR2 are DFQATT and SNEGSKA (reference sequence). Trimming cost V 4 bases and J 6 bases; bases outside gene matches: 21. CDR3 bases: TGCAGTGCTACCAAGGCCCAGGGCGGGAGTGGAGGTGGCGAGCAGTACTTC. This encodes CSATKAQGGSGGGEQYF.

This clonotype was detected a few times. V and J are TRBV20-1 and TRBJ2-7, with D tentatively TRBD1 (6 bases). The CDR3 covers 14 residues. Trimming pared 6 bases from V and 0 bases from J, leaving 15 bases between. The germline V gene has CDR1 DFQATT and CDR2 SNEGSKA (reference sequence). CDR3 DNA sequence: TGCAGTGCCTCCTGGACAGTCCCCTCCTACGAGCAGTACTTC. Its protein product is CSASWTVPSYEQYF.

The table lists this clonotype with a few counts. One end of the junction does not line up with germline, which may come from a read error. V gene TRBV6-1 combines with J gene TRBJ2-7, with a tentative D call TRBD2 (6 bases). Germline V lookup: CDR1 MNHNS, CDR2 SASEGT. The CDR3 length is 14 residues. CDR3 amino acids: CASSEPPSAPGLLF. In nucleotides, the CDR3 is TGTGCCAGCAGTGAACCCCCTTCTGCACCGGGACTTCTTTTC.

This clonotype showed up many times. This chain links TRBV21-1 with TRBJ1-1; the table's D call, TRBD1, has no DNA check behind it. TRBV21-1 counts as a pseudogene. The CDR3 extends over 18 amino acids. CDR3 protein: CASRWSGAALQRNTEAFF. For the CDR3, the DNA is TGTGCCAGCAGATGGTCAGGGGCCGCCCTCCAGAGGAACACTGAAGCTTTCTTT.

This clonotype was seen a few times. The chain links TRBV6-4 to TRBJ2-3, with 14 bases matching TRBD2. V lost 6 bases to trimming and J lost 3 bases; unmatched junction nucleotides: 2. Germline values: CDR1 MRHNA, CDR2 SNTAGT. The CDR3 length is 15 residues. CDR3 amino acids: CASRGLAGDTDTQYF. The CDR3, as DNA: TGTGCCAGCAGGGGACTAGCGGGGGATACAGATACGCAGTATTTT.

There are a few counts of this clonotype. V is TRBV20-1 and J is TRBJ2-3; D might be TRBD2 (5 bases). Germline assignment: CDR1 DFQATT and CDR2 SNEGSKA (reference sequence). V was clipped by 0 bases and J by 0 bases, with 22 bases between them. CDR3 length: 19 residues. CDR3 nucleotide sequence: TGCAGTGCTAGAGATCACGGGATTGCCGGTTTAGCAAGCACAGATACGCAGTATTTT. The encoded protein is CSARDHGIAGLASTDTQYF.

The chain has TRBV20-1 and TRBJ2-5; D is perhaps TRBD1 (5 bases). V lost 3 bases and J lost 5, with 22 bases in between. Germline values: CDR1 DFQATT, CDR2 SNEGSKA (reference sequence). CDR3 size: 16 residues. The CDR3 loop reads CSARGRATGISETQYF. CDR3 bases: TGCAGTGCTAGGGGTCGTGCCACAGGAATATCTGAGACCCAGTACTTC.